A selection of T cell receptor beta chains follows, all from one sample in a study of blood T cells in healthy people across ages. TCRdb used MiXCR to reprocess the 5' RACE reads, holding one entry per CDR3 protein. In the table there are some 900,000 distinct CDR3 sequences, 45% to 50% of which are singletons. The sample consisted of blood. These receptors came from a man in his thirties or forties in good health. Both conserved end residues are part of each CDR3. The order of the fields is clone size, D gene, V gene, J gene, CDR3 DNA, CDR3 protein. The D gene is left open where the match is weak. Size is omitted from some rows. Given values are once, few, many or a class for expanded clones.

>many|.|TRBV4-3|TRBJ1-5
TGCGCCAGCAGCCAAGACGGGTATAGCAATCAGCCCCAGCATTTT
CASSQDGYSNQPQHF
>.|TRBD2|TRBV5-1|TRBJ2-3
TGCGCCAGCACCGGACTAGCGGGGGGCACAGATACGCAGTATTTT
CASTGLAGGTDTQYF
>.|.|TRBV20-1|TRBJ2-1
TGCAGTGCTACTCTAGGCGGGGACGCACCCAATGAGCAGTTCTTC
CSATLGGDAPNEQFF
>many|.|TRBV9|TRBJ2-1
TGTGCCAGCAGCGTAGTTGGCGGGTCCGGGAATGAGCAGTTCTTC
CASSVVGGSGNEQFF
>many|TRBD1|TRBV7-2|TRBJ2-3
TGTGCCAGCAGCTGGCGGACAGGGCGAGATACGCAGTATTTT
CASSWRTGRDTQYF
>.|.|TRBV21-1|TRBJ2-3
TGTGCCAGCAGCAAAGAGGGTGCAGGGGGCGCAGATACGCAGTATTTT
CASSKEGAGGADTQYF
>.|.|TRBV12-3/TRBV12-4|TRBJ2-5
TGTGCCAGCAGTTCGCACAGGGACCCCCAAGAGACCCAGTACTTC
CASSSHRDPQETQYF
>few|TRBD1|TRBV11-3|TRBJ2-7
TGTGCCAGCAGCCCTGAGGACAGGGGGACCTACGAGCAGTACTTC
CASSPEDRGTYEQYF
>.|.|TRBV12-3/TRBV12-4|TRBJ2-3
TGTGCCAGCAGTCAGACAGCAAGATCGAGCACAGATACGCAGTATTTT
CASSQTARSSTDTQYF
>few|.|TRBV4-2|TRBJ2-1
TGTGCCAGCAGCCATTCCGGACTGGGGGATTACAATGAGCAGTTCTTC
CASSHSGLGDYNEQFF
>.|.|TRBV4-1|TRBJ2-2
TGCGCCAGCGGCCAAGTAGGGGAAGCCACCGGGGAGCTGTTTTTT
CASGQVGEATGELFF
>.|.|TRBV6-6|TRBJ2-2
TGTGCCAGCAGTTACTCAACAGGACCCAACACCGGGGAGCTGTTTTTT
CASSYSTGPNTGELFF
>few|.|TRBV29-1|TRBJ2-3
TGCAGCGTTGATGCTACCACAGATACGCAGTATTTT
CSVDATTDTQYF
>.|TRBD1|TRBV12-3/TRBV12-4|TRBJ2-1
TGTGCCAGCAGTTCCCCCTCGGACAGGCAGATCTCCTACAATGAGCAGTTCTTC
CASSSPSDRQISYNEQFF
>many|TRBD1|TRBV29-1|TRBJ2-7
TGCAGCGCCTCGCGGACAGGGTATTCGGCCTACGAGCAGTACTTC
CSASRTGYSAYEQYF
>.|TRBD1|TRBV5-1|TRBJ1-1
TGCGCCAGCAGCTTACAGGGGGCGCCGAGCACTGAAGCTTTCTTT
CASSLQGAPSTEAFF
>.|.|TRBV6-5|TRBJ1-5
TGTGCCAGCACGAACACTGACGGAAATCAGCCCCAGCATTTT
CASTNTDGNQPQHF
>.|.|TRBV27|TRBJ1-1
TGTGCCAGCAGTTTTCAGGGATCCGCCACTGAAGCTTTCTTT
CASSFQGSATEAFF
>few|.|TRBV6-1|TRBJ1-1
TGTGCCAGCAGTGAATTTGGGGAGTCTGAAGCTTTCTTT
CASSEFGESEAFF
>.|.|TRBV12-3/TRBV12-4|TRBJ2-3
TGTGCCAGCAGTAAAGGGCTGTTCACGGATACGCAGTATTTT
CASSKGLFTDTQYF
>.|.|TRBV25-1|TRBJ1-5
TGTGCCAGCAGTGTAGGGTTTCAGCCCCAGCATTTT
CASSVGFQPQHF
>.|TRBD2|TRBV27|TRBJ2-1
TGTGCCAGCAATCCTAGCGGGGGGGCGAGATACAATGAGCAGTTCTTC
CASNPSGGARYNEQFF
>.|.|TRBV20-1|TRBJ1-6
TGCAGTGCTAGTGGGGGTATCTCCTATAATTCACCCCTCCACTTT
CSASGGISYNSPLHF
>.|TRBD1|TRBV20-1|TRBJ2-3
TGCAGTGCTCTCCGACAGGGGTGGAGCACAGATACGCAGTATTTT
CSALRQGWSTDTQYF
>few|.|TRBV6-5|TRBJ1-2
TGTGCCAGCAGTCCATCGTACGGGAACTATGGCTACACCTTC
CASSPSYGNYGYTF
>.|.|TRBV7-2|TRBJ1-1
TGTGCCAGCAGCTTAGGTCGGGACACTGGAGCTTTCTTT
CASSLGRDTGAFF
>.|.|TRBV28|TRBJ2-1
TGTGCCAGCAGATTCCTCGGGGGCGGGACTGAGCAGTTCTTC
CASRFLGGGTEQFF
>.|.|TRBV14|TRBJ2-1
TGTGCCAGCAGCCAAGTCGGGGTGTGGAATGAGCAGTTCTTC
CASSQVGVWNEQFF
>.|TRBD2|TRBV6-6|TRBJ2-1
TGTGCCAGCAGTCCGAGCGGGGGGACTTCCAATGAGCAGTTCTTC
CASSPSGGTSNEQFF
>.|.|TRBV21-1|TRBJ2-1
TGTGCCAGCAGTCGAGCGAGGTGGTACAATGAGCAGTTCTTC
CASSRARWYNEQFF
>.|.|TRBV10-3|TRBJ2-1
TGTGCCATCAGTGACGCGGAGGGTGAGCAGTTCTTC
CAISDAEGEQFF
>.|TRBD2|TRBV12-3/TRBV12-4|TRBJ2-3
TGTGCCAACGGGACTAGCGAAGATGATACGCAGTATTTT
CANGTSEDDTQYF
>few|TRBD2|TRBV6-4|TRBJ2-1
TGTGCCAGCAGTGACTCGCCTAGCGGGGGGGGAGGCAATGAGCAGTTCTTC
CASSDSPSGGGGNEQFF
>.|TRBD1|TRBV7-2|TRBJ2-5
TGTGCCGGCAGCCCAGGACAGGGCAAAGAGACCCAGTACTTC
CAGSPGQGKETQYF
>.|.|TRBV6-6|TRBJ1-5
TGTGCCAGCAGCCCCTCATATCAGCCCCAGCATTTT
CASSPSYQPQHF
>.|.|TRBV3-1|TRBJ1-4
TGTGCCAGCAGCCAAGGAAGATCGGGGAGGCATGGGGAAAAACTGTTTTTT
CASSQGRSGRHGEKLFF
>few|TRBD1|TRBV9|TRBJ2-1
TGTGCCAGCAGCGTACAGGGGGCAAGCAATGAGCAGTTCTTC
CASSVQGASNEQFF
>few|.|TRBV27|TRBJ1-1
TGTGCCAGCAAGGTGAACACTGAAGCTTTCTTT
CASKVNTEAFF
>.|.|TRBV7-2|TRBJ2-7
TGTGCCAGCAGCTTAGAGAGAAACTACGAGCAGTACTTC
CASSLERNYEQYF
>.|.|TRBV5-1|TRBJ2-4
TGCGCCAGCAGCTCACAAGATGAGGGGTTAAACATTCAGTACTTC
CASSSQDEGLNIQYF
>.|TRBD1|TRBV5-8|TRBJ2-3
TGTGCCAGCAGCTCCCCGGGACAGGGGTCATATACGCAGTATTTT
CASSSPGQGSYTQYF
>.|TRBD1|TRBV29-1|TRBJ2-6
TGCAGCGCTGACCCAGGGGGTGGGGCCAACGTCCTGACTTTC
CSADPGGGANVLTF
>.|.|TRBV6-1|TRBJ2-3
TGTGCCAGCAGTGAAGCGGCGTCCGGCTGGTACACAGATACGCAGTATTTT
CASSEAASGWYTDTQYF
>.|.|TRBV28|TRBJ2-2
TGTGCCAGCAGTGGGACCGGGGCAGACAGGAACACCGGGGAGCTGTTTTTT
CASSGTGADRNTGELFF
>few|TRBD1|TRBV7-9|TRBJ1-5
TGTGCCAGCAGCACAACAGGGGGCAATCAGCCCCAGCATTTT
CASSTTGGNQPQHF
>few|.|TRBV4-1|TRBJ2-5
TGCGCCAGCAGCCAAATAACGAGGGGAGAGCAGTACTTC
CASSQITRGEQYF
>few|.|TRBV4-2|TRBJ2-1
TGTGCCAGCAGAGGCGCGGGGAGTGAGCAGTTCTTC
CASRGAGSEQFF
>.|.|TRBV4-1|TRBJ1-5
TGCGCCAGCAGCCAAGGTAGAGGGGACTATCAGCCCCAGCATTTT
CASSQGRGDYQPQHF
>.|.|TRBV7-2|TRBJ2-5
TGTGCCAGCAGCTTACAGAACAGGGCCGAGGAGACCCAGTACTTC
CASSLQNRAEETQYF
>.|.|TRBV20-1|TRBJ2-4
TGCAGTGCTAGTGCTCAGGCCGTAGCCAAAAACATTCGGTACTTC
CSASAQAVAKNIRYF
>.|TRBD2|TRBV7-2|TRBJ2-5
TGTGCCAGCAGTTTTACTAGCGGGGGAGGGACCCAGTACTTC
CASSFTSGGGTQYF
>.|.|TRBV4-3|TRBJ2-5
TGCGCCAGCAGCCAAGATTCGTCGGGAGAGACCCAGTACTTC
CASSQDSSGETQYF